This passage covers 17 T cell receptor beta chains from one sample sequenced in a study of T cell clonality in common variable immunodeficiency. Some clones are missing from TCRdb's copy, which holds only in-frame ones; the method was immunoSEQ multiplex PCR. Sampling found 30,000 to 40,000 clones, none seen once. Sequencing input: peripheral blood mononuclear cells. The receptors were gathered from a person aged 18-69 years in good health.

About this clone itself: The read is 3 residues too short to cover the CDR3 end, so that end is filled in from the germline J gene. The chain has TRBV2 and TRBJ1-5; D unresolved. CDR3 length: 13 amino acids. Per germline, CDR1 SNHLY and CDR2 FYNNEI. Trimming removed 6 bases at V and 0 bases at J, with 6 bases between. This chain's CDR3 is CASRDNSNQPQHF. CDR3 bases read: TGTGCCAGCAGAGACAATAGCAATCAGCCC.

This clone was detected many times. The CDR3 end lies 3 residues beyond the end of the read and is filled in from the germline J gene. The chain carries TRBV18 and TRBJ1-2, with 7 bases that match TRBD1. J lost 2 bases, V lost 3 bases, and 0 bases had no gene match. Germline V lookup: CDR1 KGHSH, CDR2 LQKENI. This CDR3 comprises 13 residues. The DNA read from the CDR3 is TGTGCCAGCTCACCGGGACAGAACTATGGC. Its protein product is CASSPGQNYG. From start to end, the CDR3 is CASSPGQNYGYTF. Using reference TRBV18 and TRBJ1-2 for the parts outside the CDR3, the full variable domain is NAGVMQNPRHLVRRRGQEARLRCSPMKGHSHVYWYRQLPEEGLKFMVYLQKENIIDESGMPKERFSAEFPKEGPSILRIQQVVRGDSAAYFCASSPGQNYGYTFGSGTRLTVV.

This clone was counted at least ten times. The read ends 3 residues shy of where the CDR3 ends; the end is completed using the germline J gene. This chain connects TRBV2 to TRBJ1-5, with D possibly matching TRBD1 (6 bases). This CDR3 spans 14 amino acids. Trimming removed 7 bases from V and 7 bases from J, with 17 bases in between. Germline CDR1 SNHLY, CDR2 FYNNEI. CDR3 DNA (partial): TGTGCCAGCAATGGGGACATTGGGAGACAGCCC. It yields the protein CASNGDIGRQP. The CDR3 as a whole reads CASNGDIGRQPQHF.

This clone occurred many times. The CDR3 goes on 3 residues after the read ends, and that part is filled in from the germline J gene. This chain connects TRBV5-4 to TRBJ2-7; D remains ambiguous. The CDR3 covers 15 residues. V dropped 5 bases and J dropped 0 bases, with 15 bases sitting between them. Germline V CDR1 and CDR2: SGHNT, YYREEE (reference sequence). CDR3: CASSKEGWSSYEQYF. CDR3 DNA, as far as it was read: TGTGCCAGCAGTAAAGAAGGGTGGAGCTCCTACGAG. The complete variable domain, with remaining parts taken from reference TRBV5-4 and TRBJ2-7, reads ETGVTQSPTHLIKTRGQQVTLRCSSQSGHNTVSWYQQALGQGPQFIFQYYREEENGRGNFPPRFSGLQFPNYSSELNVNALELDDSALYLCASSKEGWSSYEQYFGPGTRLTVT.

This clone has more than one count but fewer than ten. The read ends 3 residues shy of where the CDR3 ends; the end is completed using the germline J gene. V and J are TRBV7-8 and TRBJ1-4, with TRBD1 identical over 7 bases. The V gene's germline CDR1 is SGHVS and CDR2 FQNEAQ. The CDR3 sequence is 15 residues long. The CDR3 bases that were read are TGTGCCAGCAGCTTAGACAGGGGTAGGAATTCACCA. It is translated as CASSLDRGRNSP. The complete CDR3 sequence is CASSLDRGRNSPLFF.

This clone showed up many times. The DNA ends 3 residues before the CDR3 does, and the rest of the CDR3 is filled in from the germline J gene. This chain connects TRBV30 to TRBJ2-2; 12 bases line up with TRBD1. The V segment lost 6 bases and the J segment 3 bases; nucleotides outside the gene matches: 20. The CDR3 covers 20 residues. The germline V gene encodes CDR1 GTSNPN and CDR2 SVGIG (reference sequence). The CDR3 here is CACRPRDRGRTDQHTGELFF. CDR3 DNA (partial): TGTGCCTGCCGACCCCGGGACAGGGGGCGAACCGATCAACACACCGGGGAG. The full variable domain, rest sourced from reference TRBV30 and TRBJ2-2, is SQTIHQWPATLVQPVGSPLSLECTVEGTSNPNLYWYRQAAGRGLQLLFYSVGIGQISSEVPQNLSASRPQDRQFILSSKKLLLSDSGFYLCACRPRDRGRTDQHTGELFFGEGSRLTVL.

This clone has at least ten counts. One junction end disagrees with the germline gene, perhaps due to a read error. The DNA read from the CDR3 is TGCGCCAGCAGCCAAGACTCCGCGGTAGTCTCTGGGGCCAACGTC. This gives the protein CASSQDSAVVSGANV. The full CDR3 protein reads CASSQDSAVVSGANVLTF. This chain connects TRBV4-2 to TRBJ2-6; D is unresolved. The read is 3 residues too short to cover the CDR3 end, so that end is filled in from the germline J gene. This CDR3 has 18 residues. Germline V gives CDR1 LGHNA, CDR2 YNFKEQ.

At least ten counts were recorded for this clone. The missing CDR3 end, 3 residues past where the read stops, is filled in from the germline J gene. The chain employs TRBV5-6 and TRBJ2-7, with TRBD1 as a possible D gene (6 bases). Germline CDR1 and CDR2: SGHDT and YYEEEE. The CDR3 sequence is 14 residues long. With 3 bases removed from V and 6 bases from J, the gap between germline ends came to 16 bases. The CDR3 protein is CASSSYRQDFEQYF. Partial CDR3 DNA: TGTGCCAGCAGCTCTTATCGACAGGATTTCGAG. Full variable domain (missing parts from reference TRBV5-6 and TRBJ2-7): DAGVTQSPTHLIKTRGQQVTLRCSPKSGHDTVSWYQQALGQGPQFIFQYYEEEERQRGNFPDRFSGHQFPNYSSELNVNALLLGDSALYLCASSSYRQDFEQYFGPGTRLTVT.

This clone was picked up a small number of times. A much larger clone differs from this one at a single base, so this may be a read error. CDR3 protein: CSATGGRDVEQYF. The DNA read from the CDR3 is TGCAGTGCTACCGGGGGAAGGGATGTCGAG. V and J are TRBV20-1 and TRBJ2-7; a possible D gene is TRBD2 (6 bases). The CDR3 extends 3 residues past the end of the read, so its final part is completed from the germline J gene. V was shortened by 4 bases and J by 6 bases, with 16 bases between the two germline ends. The CDR3 runs 13 residues. The germline V gene has CDR1 DFQATT and CDR2 SNEGSKA (reference sequence).

This clone occurred many times. The CDR3 end lies 3 residues beyond the end of the read and is filled in from the germline J gene. The gene calls are TRBV29-1 and TRBJ1-1, with D possibly TRBD1 on 5 matching bases. V lost 2 bases and J 1 base, leaving 8 bases between the germline ends. Germline values: CDR1 SQVTM, CDR2 ANQGSEA. This CDR3 comprises 13 residues. CDR3 loop: CSVELQGNTEAFF. Incomplete CDR3 DNA: TGCAGCGTTGAACTGCAGGGGAACACTGAA.

The table lists this clone with many counts. A junction boundary mismatches the germline segment, possibly from a read error. The CDR3 end falls 3 residues outside the read, so it is completed with the germline J gene. J is TRBJ1-3 and V is TRBV4-2; D gene unclear. Germline assignment: CDR1 LGHNA and CDR2 YNFKEQ. The CDR3 has 14 residues. CDR3 sequence: CASSQDGRINTIYF. The covered CDR3 bases are TGCGCCAGCAGCCAAGATGGCAGGATAAACACC.

This clone occurred many times. The sequence runs out 3 residues before the end of the CDR3; the remainder is reconstructed from the germline J gene. V usage is TRBV30 and J usage is TRBJ1-1; D might be TRBD1 (5 bases). This CDR3 comprises 11 residues. Germline V gene lookup returns CDR1 GTSNPN and CDR2 SVGIG (reference sequence). The CDR3 DNA, read in part, is TGTGCCTGGACCCAAGGGGTGGAG. Its translation is CAWTQGVE. The CDR3 in full is CAWTQGVEAFF.

This clone occurred many times. The CDR3 extends 3 residues past the end of the read, so its final part is completed from the germline J gene. The chain links TRBV7-2 to TRBJ2-7; the match to TRBD1 covers 9 bases. Per germline, CDR1 SGHTA and CDR2 FQGNSA. V was pared by 3 bases and J by 3 bases, with 3 bases of the junction left unmatched. This CDR3 comprises 14 residues. The covered CDR3 bases are TGTGCCAGCAGCTTCGGGACAGGGATCTACGAG. The encoded protein is CASSFGTGIYE. The entire CDR3 protein reads CASSFGTGIYEQYF.

This clone was detected many times. The read is 3 residues too short to cover the CDR3 end, so that end is filled in from the germline J gene. The V call is TRBV30, the J call TRBJ1-5; 8 bases fit TRBD1. The V gene's germline CDR1 is GTSNPN and CDR2 SVGIG (reference sequence). The trim removed 2 bases at V and 3 bases at J, leaving 6 bases unmatched. The CDR3 loop spans 15 amino acids. The CDR3 here is CAWSQDRVANQPQHF. Partial CDR3 DNA: TGTGCCTGGAGTCAGGACAGGGTAGCCAATCAGCCC.

This clone was recorded at least ten times. The read ends 3 residues early relative to the CDR3; the germline J gene fills the gap. The V and J genes are TRBV29-1 and TRBJ1-1, with a tentative D call TRBD1 (5 bases). CDR3 length: 14 amino acids. CDR1 SQVTM and CDR2 ANQGSEA come from the germline V gene. V gave up 7 bases and J gave up 1 base, with 16 bases separating them. The CDR3 reads CSALPGGTNTEAFF. The sequenced CDR3 bases are TGCAGCGCTCTCCCTGGGGGGACGAACACTGAA.

As for this clone: The read falls 3 residues short of the CDR3 end, and the missing part is taken from the germline J gene. The chain uses TRBV20-1 and TRBJ1-2, with TRBD1 as a possible D gene (6 bases). The CDR3 is 12 amino acids. Germline V gene lookup returns CDR1 DFQATT and CDR2 SNEGSKA (reference sequence). The CDR3 reads CESGDGGLGYTF. Incomplete CDR3 DNA: TGCGAAAGCGGGGACGGGGGGCTTGGC.

There are many counts of this clone. The read comes to an end 3 residues before the CDR3 does, leaving the germline J gene to fill in the end. V usage is TRBV7-2 and J usage is TRBJ2-5, with D possibly being TRBD1 (6 bases). V lost 5 bases and J 5 bases, leaving 9 bases between the germline ends. Germline CDR1 and CDR2: SGHTA and FQGNSA. The CDR3 sequence is 12 residues long. The DNA read from the CDR3 is TGTGCCAGCAGCCCGAGGGGGGAGACC. This translates into CASSPRGET. The CDR3 reads in full as CASSPRGETQYF.